This TCR beta chain emerged from a study of blood T cell repertoires in COVID-19. Study information: The analysed material was cDNA or gDNA that came from T cells, B-cell-depleted T cells, or PBMCs.

This clone came up a few times. As originally analysed: The authors estimated nucleated cell counts from reference gene primer amplification. The protocol was immunoSEQ multiplex PCR, while the TCRdb copy is restricted to in-frame clones and leaves out a portion. The V and J calls and clone size come from that table; D and trimming were worked out from the DNA. Seen here are tens of thousands of clones, more than 65% observed once, and the top ten hold 6.3%. The sequencing sample was made of peripheral blood. The sequence derives from a man aged 55 to 70 with acute or convalescent COVID-19.

The CDR3 region is CASSPRASGGNTGELFF. In DNA, the CDR3 is TGTGCCAGCAGCCCTCGGGCTAGCGGGGGGAACACCGGGGAGCTGTTTTTT. The chain combines TRBV7-3 with TRBJ2-2; 10 nucleotides match TRBD2. The CDR3 loop spans 17 amino acids. Germline loops: CDR1 SGHTA, CDR2 FQGTGA. V dropped 5 bases and J dropped 1; count of bases not matched to a gene: 7.